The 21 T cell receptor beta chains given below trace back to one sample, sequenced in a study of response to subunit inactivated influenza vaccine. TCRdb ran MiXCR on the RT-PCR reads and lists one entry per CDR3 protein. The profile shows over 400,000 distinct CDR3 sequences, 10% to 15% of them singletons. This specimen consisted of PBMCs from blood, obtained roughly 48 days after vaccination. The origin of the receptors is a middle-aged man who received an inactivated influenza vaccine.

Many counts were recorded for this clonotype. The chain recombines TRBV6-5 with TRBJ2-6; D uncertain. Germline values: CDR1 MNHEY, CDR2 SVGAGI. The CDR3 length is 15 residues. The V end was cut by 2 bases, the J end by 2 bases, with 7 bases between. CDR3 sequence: CASSYAGPGANVLTF. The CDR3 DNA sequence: TGTGCCAGCAGTTACGCAGGCCCTGGGGCCAACGTCCTGACTTTC.

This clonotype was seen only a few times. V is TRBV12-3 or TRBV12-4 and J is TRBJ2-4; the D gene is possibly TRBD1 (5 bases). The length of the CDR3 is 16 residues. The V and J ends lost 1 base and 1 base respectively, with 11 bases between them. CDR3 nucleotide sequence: TGTGCCAGCAGTTTAGAGGGGATTCTGGCCAAAAACATTCAGTACTTC. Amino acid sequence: CASSLEGILAKNIQYF.

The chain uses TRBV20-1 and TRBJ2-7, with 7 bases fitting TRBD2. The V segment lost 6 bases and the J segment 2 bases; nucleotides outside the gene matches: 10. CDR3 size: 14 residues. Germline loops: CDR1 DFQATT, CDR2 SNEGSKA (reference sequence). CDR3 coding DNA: TGCAGTGCCAGGGATGGACTAGGAGCCTACGAGCAGTACTTC. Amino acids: CSARDGLGAYEQYF.

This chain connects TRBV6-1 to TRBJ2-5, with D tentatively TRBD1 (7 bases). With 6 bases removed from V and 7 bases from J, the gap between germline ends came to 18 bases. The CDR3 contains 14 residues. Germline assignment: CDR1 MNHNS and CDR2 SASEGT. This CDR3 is CASRDGGGAGTQYF. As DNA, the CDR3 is TGTGCCAGCAGAGACGGAGGGGGCGCCGGGACCCAGTACTTC.

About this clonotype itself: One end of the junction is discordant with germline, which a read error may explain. CDR3 nucleotides: TGTGCCATCAGTGAAGAAAATTGGGACAGGGTATACTTT. Translated: CAISEENWDRVYF. V gene TRBV10-3 combines with J gene TRBJ2-3; the match to TRBD1 covers 9 bases. The CDR3 is 13 residues long. Germline V gene lookup returns CDR1 ENHRY and CDR2 SYGVKD.

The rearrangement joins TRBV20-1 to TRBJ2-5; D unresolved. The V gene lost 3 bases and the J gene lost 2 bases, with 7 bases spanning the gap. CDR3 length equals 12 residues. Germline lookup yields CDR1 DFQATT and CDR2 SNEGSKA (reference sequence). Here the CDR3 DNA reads TGCAGTGCTAGGGCCCCACAAGAGACCCAGTACTTC. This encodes CSARAPQETQYF.

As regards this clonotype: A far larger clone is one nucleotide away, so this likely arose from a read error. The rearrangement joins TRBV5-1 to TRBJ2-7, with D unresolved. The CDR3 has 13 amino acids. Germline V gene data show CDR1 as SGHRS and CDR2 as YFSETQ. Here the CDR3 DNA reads TGCGCCAGCAGCTTGGGACCATCCTACGAGCATTACTTC. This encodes CASSLGPSYEHYF.

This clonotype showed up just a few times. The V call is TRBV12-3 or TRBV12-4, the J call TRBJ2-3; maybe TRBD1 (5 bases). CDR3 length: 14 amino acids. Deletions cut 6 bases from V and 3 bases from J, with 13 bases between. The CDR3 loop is CASSPGHGTDTQYF. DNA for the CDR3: TGTGCCAGCAGCCCCGGACACGGTACAGATACGCAGTATTTT.

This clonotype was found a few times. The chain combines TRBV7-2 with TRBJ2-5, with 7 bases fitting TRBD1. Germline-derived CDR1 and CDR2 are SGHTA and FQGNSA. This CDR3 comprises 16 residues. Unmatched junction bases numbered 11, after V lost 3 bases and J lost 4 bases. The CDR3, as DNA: TGTGCCAGCAGCTTTCCAACAGGGGCTTTGCCAGAGACCCAGTACTTC. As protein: CASSFPTGALPETQYF.

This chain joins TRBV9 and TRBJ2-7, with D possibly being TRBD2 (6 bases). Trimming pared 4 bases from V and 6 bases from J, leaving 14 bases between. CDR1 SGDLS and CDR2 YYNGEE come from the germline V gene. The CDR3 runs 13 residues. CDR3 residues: CASSPYLAPEQYF. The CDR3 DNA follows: TGTGCCAGCAGCCCGTATCTAGCGCCCGAGCAGTACTTC.

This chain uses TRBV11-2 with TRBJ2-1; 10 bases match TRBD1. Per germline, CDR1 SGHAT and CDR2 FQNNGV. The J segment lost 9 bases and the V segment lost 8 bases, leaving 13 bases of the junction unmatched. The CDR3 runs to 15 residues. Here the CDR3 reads CASRSFGQGDSEQFF. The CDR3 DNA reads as TGTGCCAGCCGTAGCTTCGGACAGGGGGACAGTGAGCAGTTCTTC.

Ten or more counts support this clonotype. CDR3 sequence reads: CASSITWAGETQYF. The CDR3 bases are TGTGCCAGCAGTATCACATGGGCTGGGGAGACCCAGTACTTC. V usage is TRBV12-3 or TRBV12-4 and J usage is TRBJ2-5, with D unclear. This CDR3 spans 14 amino acids. V was pared by 5 bases and J by 5 bases, with 15 bases between.

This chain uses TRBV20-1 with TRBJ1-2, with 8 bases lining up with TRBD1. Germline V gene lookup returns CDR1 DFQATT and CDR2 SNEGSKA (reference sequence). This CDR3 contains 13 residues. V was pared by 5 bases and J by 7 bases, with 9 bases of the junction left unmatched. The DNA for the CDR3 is TGCAGTGCTTGGGCAGGGGGCGGTTTTGGCTACACCTTC. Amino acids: CSAWAGGGFGYTF.

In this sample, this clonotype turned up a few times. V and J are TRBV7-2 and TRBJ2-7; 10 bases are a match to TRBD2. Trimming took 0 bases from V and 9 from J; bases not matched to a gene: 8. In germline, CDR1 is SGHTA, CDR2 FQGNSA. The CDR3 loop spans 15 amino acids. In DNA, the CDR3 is TGTGCCAGCAGCTTAGCCTCCCTAGCGGGAGCCGGGCAGTACTTC. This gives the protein CASSLASLAGAGQYF.

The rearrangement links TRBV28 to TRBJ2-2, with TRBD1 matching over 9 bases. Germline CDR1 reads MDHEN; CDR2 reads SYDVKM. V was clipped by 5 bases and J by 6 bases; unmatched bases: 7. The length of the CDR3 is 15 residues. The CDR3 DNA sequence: TGTGCCAGCAGTCGCGGACAGGGGCTGGCCGGGGAGCTGTTTTTT. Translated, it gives CASSRGQGLAGELFF.

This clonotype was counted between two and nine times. CDR3 sequence: CASSSTLTGSGYGYTF. In DNA, the CDR3 is TGTGCCAGCAGTTCCACCTTGACAGGGTCTGGCTATGGCTACACCTTC. The rearrangement joins TRBV12-3 or TRBV12-4 to TRBJ1-2, with 7 bases aligning to TRBD1. The CDR3 length is 16 residues. Trimming at V came to 4 bases and at J to 4 bases, leaving 12 bases not matched to a gene.

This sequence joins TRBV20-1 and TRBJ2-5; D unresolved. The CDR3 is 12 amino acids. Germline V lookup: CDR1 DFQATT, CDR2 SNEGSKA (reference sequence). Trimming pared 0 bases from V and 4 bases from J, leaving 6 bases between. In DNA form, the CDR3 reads TGCAGTGCTAGAGAATACGGAGAGACCCAGTACTTC. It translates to CSAREYGETQYF.

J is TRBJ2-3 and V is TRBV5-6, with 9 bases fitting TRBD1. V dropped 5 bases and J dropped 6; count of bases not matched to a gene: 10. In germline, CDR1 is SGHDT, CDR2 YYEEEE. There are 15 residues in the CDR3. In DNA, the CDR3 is TGTGCCAGCAGAGGGACAGGGTACCGAGTGGATACGCAGTATTTT. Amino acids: CASRGTGYRVDTQYF.

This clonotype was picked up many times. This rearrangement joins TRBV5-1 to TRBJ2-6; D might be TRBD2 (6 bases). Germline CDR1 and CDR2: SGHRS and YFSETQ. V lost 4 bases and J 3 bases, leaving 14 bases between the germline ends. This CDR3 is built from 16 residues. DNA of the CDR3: TGCGCCAGCAGCCCTGACGGGGGAAGTGGGGCCAACGTCCTGACTTTC. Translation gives CASSPDGGSGANVLTF.

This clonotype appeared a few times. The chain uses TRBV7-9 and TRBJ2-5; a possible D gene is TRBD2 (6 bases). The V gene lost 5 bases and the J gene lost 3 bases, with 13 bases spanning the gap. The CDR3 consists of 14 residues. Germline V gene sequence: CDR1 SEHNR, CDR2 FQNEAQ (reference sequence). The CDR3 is CASSPWGDKETQYF. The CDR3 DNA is TGTGCCAGCAGCCCGTGGGGGGATAAAGAGACCCAGTACTTC.

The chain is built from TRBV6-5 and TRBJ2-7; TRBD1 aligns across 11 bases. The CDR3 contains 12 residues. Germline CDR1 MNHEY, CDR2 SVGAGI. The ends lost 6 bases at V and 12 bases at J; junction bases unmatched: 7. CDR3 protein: CASSLDRGRLYF. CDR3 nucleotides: TGTGCCAGCAGCTTGGACAGGGGGCGCCTGTACTTC.